Each of the 32 T cell receptor beta chains below was sequenced from the same sample in a study of Graves' ophthalmopathy and Graves' hyperthyroidism (dated by TCRdb to 2017 to 2018). Sequenced using an Illumina HiSeq 2000. TCR beta CDR3 regions were amplified from RNA transcripts for repertoire sequencing. The first round of RT-PCR was done with HTBI primers and the Qiagen OneStep RT-PCR kit, and was followed by a second round of multiplex PCR, then size selection and purification. The raw public reads went through TCRdb reprocessing: fastp at Q25, MiXCR clone calling, in-frame beta chains kept. CDR3 protein sequences are deduplicated, and each keeps its most common genes and DNA. The sample table shows about half a million distinct CDR3 sequences, and about 15% are seen once. Jointly, the top ten make up around 9.8% of the sample. The sample taken for sequencing was blood. The origin of the receptors is a woman in her thirties with Graves' ophthalmopathy. Donor details come from another sample of the same person, matched by shared clones.

The rearrangement joins TRBV3-1 to TRBJ1-6; a weak D match, TRBD1 (5 bases). Germline lookup yields CDR1 LGHDT and CDR2 YNNKEL (reference sequence). This CDR3 has 17 amino acids. The ends were cut back, 0 bases at V and 6 bases at J, with 15 bases in the middle. The CDR3 sequence is CASSQDGGGRSNSPLHF. Here the CDR3 DNA reads TGTGCCAGCAGCCAAGATGGGGGAGGCAGATCTAATTCACCCCTCCACTTT.

The chain recombines TRBV7-6 with TRBJ2-5, with TRBD1 matching 7 bases. The CDR3 runs to 16 residues. V lost 4 bases and J lost 2; bases outside the gene matches: 10. CDR1 and CDR2 (germline): SGHVS, FNYEAQ. Written as DNA, the CDR3 is TGTGCCAGCAGCTCGGGTGACAGGGCGCCGCAAGAGACCCAGTACTTC. Protein: CASSSGDRAPQETQYF. The full variable domain, in which reference TRBV7-6 and TRBJ2-5 provide the parts outside the CDR3, is GAGVSQSPRYKVTKRGQDVALRCDPISGHVSLYWYRQALGQGPEFLTYFNYEAQQDKSGLPNDRFSAERPEGSISTLTIQRTEQRDSAMYRCASSSGDRAPQETQYFGPGTRLLVL.

This clonotype has a count of ten or more. The chain uses TRBV11-1 and TRBJ2-5, with a possible D match to TRBD1 (8 bases). The CDR3 is made up of 20 amino acids. V gave up 0 bases and J gave up 4 bases, with 27 bases separating them. Germline lookup yields CDR1 SGHAT and CDR2 FQDESV (reference sequence). The CDR3, as DNA: TGTGCCAGCAGCTTAGCCGGAAATTGGGAGGGACAGGTAGCAGGAGAGACCCAGTACTTC. It translates to CASSLAGNWEGQVAGETQYF.

There are many counts of this clonotype. V and J are TRBV6-2 or TRBV6-3 and TRBJ2-7; 8 nucleotides agree with TRBD2. The junction had 12 bases not matched to a gene; V was cut back by 5 bases and J by 0 bases. CDR1 MNHEY and CDR2 SVGEGT come from the germline V gene. CDR3 size: 17 residues. CDR3 sequence: CASSPHRTGTSSYEQYF. CDR3 coding DNA: TGTGCCAGCAGTCCTCATCGAACCGGGACTAGCTCCTACGAGCAGTACTTC.

Many counts were recorded for this clonotype. The J gene is TRBJ2-2, the V gene TRBV6-5; the match to TRBD2 covers 9 bases. CDR3 length equals 16 residues. Germline loops: CDR1 MNHEY, CDR2 SVGAGI. The trim removed 2 bases at V and 2 bases at J, leaving 3 bases unmatched. The CDR3 DNA follows: TGTGCCAGCAGTTACCCAGCGGGAGGAAACACCGGGGAGCTGTTTTTT. Its translation: CASSYPAGGNTGELFF.

Regarding this clonotype: With a much larger clone just one base away, this may be a read error. The CDR3, as DNA: TGTGCCAGCAGTTTATCGCCGGAGGCGTTAGAGACCCAGTACTTC. Its protein product is CASSLSPEALETQYF. The J gene is TRBJ2-5, the V gene TRBV27, with D possibly matching TRBD2 (5 bases). From germline, CDR1 is MNHEY and CDR2 SMNVEV (reference sequence). V was shortened by 0 bases and J by 4 bases, with 12 bases between the two germline ends. The CDR3 is made up of 15 amino acids.

This clonotype was found many times. The V call is TRBV7-2, the J call TRBJ2-5; D possibly corresponds to TRBD2 (6 bases). Germline-derived CDR1 and CDR2 are SGHTA and FQGNSA. Trimming shortened V by 1 base and J by 4 bases, and 13 bases separated the two germline ends. There are 15 residues in the CDR3. CDR3 in DNA: TGTGCCAGCAGCTTAGGGAATATGCGGGGAGAGACCCAGTACTTC. Protein sequence: CASSLGNMRGETQYF. The full variable domain, its missing parts supplied by reference TRBV7-2 and TRBJ2-5, is GAGVSQSPSNKVTEKGKDVELRCDPISGHTALYWYRQSLGQGLEFLIYFQGNSAPDKSGLPSDRFSAERTGGSVSTLTIQRTQQEDSAVYLCASSLGNMRGETQYFGPGTRLLVL.

V is TRBV4-2 and J is TRBJ2-2; TRBD2 aligns across 7 bases. The CDR3 is 18 amino acids. Trimming removed 3 bases from V and 0 bases from J; junction bases left unmatched: 10. Germline V gene sequence: CDR1 LGHNA, CDR2 YNFKEQ. The chain's CDR3 is CASSHDAPLAANTGELFF. The CDR3 coding sequence is TGTGCCAGCAGCCACGATGCGCCCCTAGCGGCGAACACCGGGGAGCTGTTTTTT.

This clonotype was picked up many times. This chain connects TRBV6-2 or TRBV6-3 to TRBJ1-5; possibly TRBD1 for D (6 bases). The V end was cut by 4 bases, the J end by 2 bases, with 12 bases between. Germline V gene lookup returns CDR1 MNHEY and CDR2 SVGEGT. This CDR3 contains 15 residues. The CDR3 is CASSSRQVRNQPQHF. The DNA of the CDR3 is TGTGCCAGCAGTTCTCGACAGGTGCGCAATCAGCCCCAGCATTTT.

This clonotype was counted only a few times. The junction differs from germline at one of its ends, possibly a read error. This sequence joins TRBV15 and TRBJ1-2; 9 bases agree with TRBD1. CDR3 size: 15 residues. The germline V gene encodes CDR1 LNHNV and CDR2 YYDKDF (reference sequence). The CDR3 sequence is CATSSDPGQGFGYTF. The CDR3 nucleotides are TGTGCTACCAGCAGTGATCCTGGACAGGGGTTTGGCTACACCTTC.

This clonotype was seen more than once but under ten times. The V call is TRBV19, the J call TRBJ2-2; no definite D call. CDR1 is LNHDA and CDR2 is SQIVND in the germline V gene (reference sequence). With 5 bases removed from V and 8 bases from J, the gap between germline ends came to 12 bases. This CDR3 contains 13 residues. CDR3 in amino acids: CASSALRAGELFF. The CDR3 region has the DNA TGTGCCAGTAGTGCGCTGAGAGCGGGGGAGCTGTTTTTT.

This clonotype was seen ten or more times. The chain joins TRBV6-1 to TRBJ1-1; unclear D gene. The CDR3 loop spans 17 amino acids. The ends were cut back, 1 base at V and 0 bases at J, with 15 bases in the middle. Germline CDR1 MNHNS, CDR2 SASEGT. The CDR3 region is CASSEGWVTVVNTEAFF. The CDR3 nucleotides read TGTGCCAGCAGTGAAGGCTGGGTTACGGTAGTGAACACTGAAGCTTTCTTT.

This clonotype has ten or more counts. V usage is TRBV28 and J usage is TRBJ2-7, with 9 bases lining up with TRBD1. Germline-derived CDR1 and CDR2 are MDHEN and SYDVKM. V lost 5 bases to trimming and J lost 3 bases; unmatched junction nucleotides: 8. CDR3 length equals 15 residues. The CDR3 DNA sequence: TGTGCCAGCAGTCGGGACAGGGAAAAGTACTACGAGCAGTACTTC. It is translated as CASSRDREKYYEQYF.

This clonotype was detected ten times or more. The chain has TRBV6-5 and TRBJ2-7; the match to TRBD2 covers 7 bases. Germline V gives CDR1 MNHEY, CDR2 SVGAGI. V lost 4 bases to trimming and J lost 3 bases; unmatched junction nucleotides: 9. The CDR3 covers 15 residues. CDR3 nucleotides: TGTGCCAGCAGTTTCACTCCGGGACTACGCTACGAGCAGTACTTC. Translated: CASSFTPGLRYEQYF.

This clonotype occurred many times. The DNA for the CDR3 is TGTGCCAGCAGTCGCACCCGGGACGGATTCAGTCAGCCCCAGCATTTT. Translation: CASSRTRDGFSQPQHF. The rearrangement links TRBV6-1 to TRBJ1-5, with D possibly TRBD1 on 5 matching bases. Between the trimmed V and J ends, which lost 5 bases and 6 bases, there was a span of 20 bases. This CDR3 region has 16 residues. Germline loops: CDR1 MNHNS, CDR2 SASEGT.

This clonotype appeared many times. The V and J genes are TRBV12-5 and TRBJ2-7; D is unclear. V lost 6 bases and J lost 2, with 11 bases in between. Germline lookup yields CDR1 LGHNT and CDR2 FRNRAP. CDR3 length equals 13 residues. Here the CDR3 reads CASGTDVAYEQYF. The DNA for the CDR3 is TGTGCTAGTGGAACAGACGTAGCCTACGAGCAGTACTTC.

There are many counts of this clonotype. The rearrangement joins TRBV19 to TRBJ2-6; D gene uncertain. The germline CDR1 and CDR2 sequences are LNHDA and SQIVND (reference sequence). V lost 6 bases, J lost 0 bases, and 9 bases lay in between. This CDR3 region has 15 residues. CDR3 DNA sequence: TGTGCCAGTAGGCCTGGGCTCTCTGGGGCCAACGTCCTGACTTTC. Encoded protein: CASRPGLSGANVLTF.

This clonotype was observed many times. V gene TRBV20-1 combines with J gene TRBJ2-5; 10 bases agree with TRBD2. The J segment lost 5 bases and the V segment lost 3 bases, leaving 6 bases of the junction unmatched. In germline, CDR1 is DFQATT, CDR2 SNEGSKA (reference sequence). The CDR3 has 14 residues. CDR3 in amino acids: CSARASGSGETQYF. The CDR3 nucleotides are TGCAGTGCTAGGGCTAGCGGGAGTGGGGAGACCCAGTACTTC.

The chain has TRBV7-6 and TRBJ1-3; tentatively, D is TRBD1 (6 bases). Germline CDR1 and CDR2: SGHVS and FNYEAQ. Trimming took off 4 bases at V and 4 bases at J, with 11 bases between the two ends. The CDR3 sequence is 14 residues long. CDR3 protein: CASSSLQGGNTIYF. Here the CDR3 DNA reads TGTGCCAGCAGCTCCTTACAGGGAGGAAACACCATATATTTT.

This clonotype was counted at least ten times. The genes are TRBV28 and TRBJ2-7; TRBD2 aligns across 9 bases. The CDR3 extends over 17 amino acids. Germline V gives CDR1 MDHEN, CDR2 SYDVKM. With 3 bases clipped from V and 0 bases from J, the junction kept 9 bases outside the gene matches. The CDR3 sequence is CASSLAGLAKSSYEQYF. The CDR3 DNA sequence: TGTGCCAGCAGTTTGGCTGGACTAGCGAAGAGCTCCTACGAGCAGTACTTC.

This clonotype was observed many times. The chain links TRBV6-4 to TRBJ2-7, with D possibly being TRBD1 (6 bases). Germline assignment: CDR1 MRHNA and CDR2 SNTAGT. The CDR3 loop spans 14 amino acids. Trimming took off 5 bases at V and 4 bases at J, with 15 bases between the two ends. CDR3 DNA: TGTGCCAGCAGTTACAGGACAGATTCATACGAGCAGTACTTC. Translating it yields CASSYRTDSYEQYF.

In regard to this clonotype: It may be a read error: a sequence one base away is much more abundant. This chain uses TRBV20-1 with TRBJ1-5; 7 nucleotides align to TRBD1. V was pared by 8 bases and J by 6 bases, with 10 bases of the junction left unmatched. The germline V gene has CDR1 DFQATT and CDR2 SNEGSKA (reference sequence). This CDR3 has 13 amino acids. The CDR3 is CSSQTGLGQPQHF. The CDR3, as DNA: TGCAGTTCTCAGACAGGGCTGGGTCAGCCCCAGCATTTT.

This clonotype appeared many times. The J gene is TRBJ2-7, the V gene TRBV27; D is unclear. In germline, CDR1 is MNHEY, CDR2 SMNVEV (reference sequence). V lost 0 bases to trimming and J lost 3 bases, with 18 bases between them. The CDR3 sequence is 17 residues long. The CDR3 region is CASSLSTRRKTNYEQYF. The CDR3 DNA reads as TGTGCCAGCAGTTTATCAACCCGACGTAAGACAAACTACGAGCAGTACTTC.

There are many counts of this clonotype. The chain couples TRBV20-1 to TRBJ1-1, with D uncertain. CDR1 DFQATT and CDR2 SNEGSKA come from the germline V gene (reference sequence). The CDR3 consists of 18 residues. Trimming took off 0 bases at V and 0 bases at J, with 20 bases between the two ends. CDR3 in DNA: TGCAGTGCTAGAGATAGCATCGGCAGATCCTGGATGAACACTGAAGCTTTCTTT. The encoded protein is CSARDSIGRSWMNTEAFF.

Ten or more counts support this clonotype. The V gene is TRBV6-1, the J gene TRBJ2-5; TRBD2 aligns across 9 bases. The ends lost 8 bases at V and 5 bases at J; junction bases unmatched: 9. Looked up from germline, CDR1 is MNHNS and CDR2 is SASEGT. CDR3 length: 14 residues. CDR3 residues: CASLQRGARETQYF. CDR3 sequence (DNA): TGTGCCAGCTTGCAGCGGGGGGCCAGGGAGACCCAGTACTTC.

This clonotype was counted many times. The J gene is TRBJ2-7, the V gene TRBV6-2 or TRBV6-3; D not certain. Germline CDR1 and CDR2: MNHEY and SVGEGT. Trimming left V 7 bases short and J 0 bases short, with 13 bases between. This CDR3 spans 14 amino acids. The CDR3 DNA follows: TGTGCCAGCACCCATCCCAAGAGCTCCTACGAGCAGTACTTC. Translated: CASTHPKSSYEQYF.

This clonotype was seen many times. The chain carries TRBV3-1 and TRBJ2-5; TRBD2 matches at 11 bases. V was pared by 1 base and J by 2 bases, with 3 bases of the junction left unmatched. Germline V CDR1 and CDR2: LGHDT, YNNKEL (reference sequence). This CDR3 has 16 amino acids. CDR3 in amino acids: CASSQGRLAGQETQYF. CDR3 nucleotides: TGTGCCAGCAGCCAAGGGCGACTAGCGGGGCAAGAGACCCAGTACTTC.

This chain uses TRBV7-9 with TRBJ2-7; 9 bases are shared with TRBD2. Trimming took 5 bases from V and 0 from J; bases not matched to a gene: 5. The CDR3 loop spans 15 amino acids. In germline, CDR1 is SEHNR, CDR2 FQNEAQ (reference sequence). The chain's CDR3 is CASSGAGGPSYEQYF. CDR3 DNA sequence: TGTGCCAGCAGCGGAGCGGGAGGCCCCTCCTACGAGCAGTACTTC.

This clonotype was seen ten or more times. The chain carries TRBV5-6 and TRBJ2-7; 12 nucleotides align to TRBD2. This CDR3 has 15 residues. Trimming at V came to 5 bases and at J to 2 bases, leaving 5 bases not matched to a gene. Germline lookup yields CDR1 SGHDT and CDR2 YYEEEE. The DNA of the CDR3 is TGTGCCAGCAGGATGTCTAGCGGGAGGGCCTACGAGCAGTACTTC. This translates into CASRMSSGRAYEQYF. The full variable domain, rest sourced from reference TRBV5-6 and TRBJ2-7, is DAGVTQSPTHLIKTRGQQVTLRCSPKSGHDTVSWYQQALGQGPQFIFQYYEEEERQRGNFPDRFSGHQFPNYSSELNVNALLLGDSALYLCASRMSSGRAYEQYFGPGTRLTVT.

This clonotype was detected a few times. The V and J genes are TRBV4-1 and TRBJ2-1, with TRBD2 matching over 9 bases. Germline values: CDR1 MGHRA, CDR2 YSYEKL. The ends lost 3 bases at V and 6 bases at J; junction bases unmatched: 9. CDR3 length equals 16 residues. The CDR3 bases are TGCGCCAGCAGCCATCTAGGGATAGCGGGAGCCAATGAGCAGTTCTTC. This gives the protein CASSHLGIAGANEQFF.

The rearrangement links TRBV19 to TRBJ1-1, with no clear D. The CDR3 has 12 amino acids. Trimming cost V 3 bases and J 10 bases, with 12 bases left between them. Germline V gene data show CDR1 as LNHDA and CDR2 as SQIVND (reference sequence). For the CDR3, the DNA is TGTGCCAGTAGTATGACTGGTTCGGGAGCTTTCTTT. Translated: CASSMTGSGAFF.

In this sample, this clonotype turned up many times. The chain carries TRBV28 and TRBJ1-5; the D is unclear. The V gene's germline CDR1 is MDHEN and CDR2 SYDVKM. This CDR3 comprises 16 residues. Trimming left V 5 bases short and J 4 bases short, with 18 bases between. The CDR3 reads CASSMAPGRPNQPQHF. In DNA, the CDR3 is TGTGCCAGCAGTATGGCCCCCGGTCGGCCAAATCAGCCCCAGCATTTT.